This T cell receptor beta chain was captured by sequencing in a study of blood T cell repertoires in COVID-19. Germline-derived CDR1 and CDR2 are ENHRY and SYGVKD. J lost 8 bases, V lost 7 bases, and 9 bases had no gene match. The CDR3 has 13 residues. Authors' methods: How many nucleated cells were present was estimated from reference gene primer amplification. Sequenced by immunoSEQ multiplex PCR; TCRdb stores in-frame clones only, minus some. The DNA was the basis for D and trimming; V, J and clone size are from that table. The repertoire holds around 70,000 clones, around 86% seen once, with 29% in the top ten.

The chain joins TRBV10-3 to TRBJ1-2; 8 nucleotides match TRBD1. Material for sequencing was peripheral blood. This receptor was obtained from a woman older than 75 with active or convalescent COVID-19. CDR3 amino acids: CAINGGQGGGYTF. CDR3 in DNA: TGTGCCATCAATGGAGGACAGGGAGGCGGCTACACCTTC.